What follows are 11 T cell receptor beta chains derived from one specimen sequenced in a study of cytomegalovirus exposure and HLA in healthy donors (dated by TCRdb to the late 2010s). Libraries were prepared through the immunoSEQ multiplex PCR assay. For the multiplex PCR, a mixture combining 60 forward primers for TCR Vbeta segments and 13 reverse primers for TCR Jbeta segments was used. In its TCRdb copy, this immuneACCESS table keeps in-frame sequences only and misses some clones. Where compared with another copy, unresolved V genes explain less than half of these, and the others have no known cause. This sample comprises 120,000 or so clones, over 75% of them detected only once. The ten most abundant clones make up roughly 1.5% of the sample. The sequenced sample consisted of PBMCs. These receptors all come from a woman aged 18-29 years in good health and CMV-seronegative.

The chain is built from TRBV5-4 and TRBJ2-7; D gene ambiguous. V was clipped by 1 base and J by 0 bases, with 8 bases between them. Germline values: CDR1 SGHNT, CDR2 YYREEE (reference sequence). This CDR3 region has 14 residues. CDR3 sequence reads: CASSLISRSYEQYF. CDR3 bases: TGTGCCAGCAGCTTGATTAGCCGCTCCTACGAGCAGTACTTC.

V is TRBV10-3 and J is TRBJ1-2; no clear D. There are 13 residues in the CDR3. Trimming took 4 bases from V and 1 from J, leaving 7 bases between them. Germline V CDR1 and CDR2: ENHRY, SYGVKD. The CDR3 region is CAISVNSNYGYTF. For the CDR3, the DNA is TGTGCCATCAGTGTTAACAGTAACTATGGCTACACCTTC.

The rearrangement uses TRBV19 and TRBJ2-1, with 14 bases lining up with TRBD2. With V trimmed by 5 bases and J by 0 bases, 9 bases remained unmatched. Germline V gene lookup returns CDR1 LNHDA and CDR2 SQIVND (reference sequence). The CDR3 extends over 19 amino acids. This CDR3 reads CASSPGLAGGYSSYNEQFF. As DNA, the CDR3 is TGTGCCAGTAGTCCCGGACTAGCGGGGGGATACAGCTCCTACAATGAGCAGTTCTTC.

The rearrangement links TRBV7-9 to TRBJ2-5, with 10 bases that match TRBD1. The CDR3 spans 19 residues. Trimming at V came to 8 bases and at J to 5 bases, leaving 23 bases not matched to a gene. CDR1 SEHNR and CDR2 FQNEAQ come from the germline V gene (reference sequence). CDR3 DNA: TGTGCCAGCGACCCACTTCTAACTACCGACAGGGGGCCAGGGGAGACCCAGTACTTC. It is translated as CASDPLLTTDRGPGETQYF.

This chain uses TRBV5-1 with TRBJ1-3; tentative D call: TRBD1 (6 bases). The germline CDR1 and CDR2 sequences are SGHRS and YFSETQ. The germline V and J ends were trimmed by 4 bases and 14 bases, with 22 bases remaining between them. The CDR3 spans 14 residues. CDR3 nucleotides: TGCGCCAGCAGCCCCGCTTCCAGACAGGTAGAATTATATTTT. This translates into CASSPASRQVELYF.

The chain has TRBV13 and TRBJ1-3; 7 bases are shared with TRBD1. Germline trimming cut 5 bases from V and 0 bases from J; bases unmatched to any gene: 7. The CDR3 contains 16 residues. Germline values: CDR1 PRHDT, CDR2 FYEKMQ (reference sequence). CDR3: CASSDRVQSSGNTIYF. Here the CDR3 DNA reads TGTGCCAGCAGCGACAGGGTCCAGAGCTCTGGAAACACCATATATTTT.

The V call is TRBV13, the J call TRBJ2-4, with no clear D. The CDR3 extends over 16 amino acids. Trimming stripped 0 bases from V and 1 base from J, with 10 bases between. Looked up from germline, CDR1 is PRHDT and CDR2 is FYEKMQ (reference sequence). Here the CDR3 DNA reads TGTGCCAGCAGCTTAGGGGATCCCGGGGCCAAAAACATTCAGTACTTC. Its protein is CASSLGDPGAKNIQYF.

The V call is TRBV5-1, the J call TRBJ2-7, with 9 bases aligning to TRBD2. The CDR3 has 15 residues. Per germline, CDR1 SGHRS and CDR2 YFSETQ. Trimming took 0 bases from V and 2 from J; bases not matched to a gene: 3. CDR3 coding DNA: TGCGCCAGCAGCTTGGGGCTAGCGGGAACCTACGAGCAGTACTTC. Encoded protein: CASSLGLAGTYEQYF.

As to this clone: This same CDR3 is encoded by further DNA sequences in the sample. The rearrangement links TRBV5-1 to TRBJ2-5; D gene uncertain. From germline, CDR1 is SGHRS and CDR2 YFSETQ. Trimming shortened V by 4 bases and J by 4 bases, and 8 bases separated the two germline ends. The CDR3 sequence is 12 residues long. The CDR3 spells CASSLDRETQYF. CDR3 sequence (DNA): TGCGCCAGCAGCCTGGATCGAGAGACCCAGTACTTC.

This chain uses TRBV7-9 with TRBJ1-4, with 8 nucleotides matching TRBD1. The ends lost 5 bases at V and 7 bases at J; junction bases unmatched: 9. The CDR3 totals 15 residues. CDR1 is SEHNR and CDR2 is FQNEAQ in the germline V gene (reference sequence). The DNA of the CDR3 is TGTGCCAGCAGCCCCCTCACAGGGGGAAGTGAAAAACTGTTTTTT. Its translation is CASSPLTGGSEKLFF. Combining the CDR3 with reference TRBV7-9 and TRBJ1-4 gives the whole variable domain DTGVSQNPRHKITKRGQNVTFRCDPISEHNRLYWYRQTLGQGPEFLTYFQNEAQLEKSRLLSDRFSAERPKGSFSTLEIQRTEQGDSAMYLCASSPLTGGSEKLFFGSGTQLSVL.

Written as DNA, the CDR3 is TGTGCCAGCAGCTTATTGGGACAGTTTAATTCACCCCTCCACTTT. Translation gives CASSLLGQFNSPLHF. The J gene is TRBJ1-6, the V gene TRBV7-2; TRBD1 matches 7 bases. CDR1 and CDR2 from the germline V gene are SGHTA and FQGNSA. With V trimmed by 2 bases and J by 6 bases, 4 bases remained unmatched. This CDR3 contains 15 residues.